This T cell receptor (beta chain) was recovered during a study of patients and donors after allogeneic stem cell transplantation. Germline CDR1 SGHNT, CDR2 YYREEE (reference sequence). The V and J ends lost 5 bases and 2 bases, in that order; junction bases with no gene match: 7. The CDR3 spans 16 residues. TCRdb used MiXCR to reprocess the RT-PCR reads, holding one entry per CDR3 protein. Among about a million distinct CDR3 sequences listed, approximately 19% were seen once. This sequence originates from a human donor who was either an allogeneic HSCT recipient or a stem cell or donor lymphocyte infusion donor (not recorded which). It is not recorded whose cells these are; they may come from a transplant donor. Sequenced input: blood, either unsorted or a sorted T cell fraction (not recorded which). The gene calls are TRBV5-4 and TRBJ2-1, with 10 bases lining up with TRBD2. The CDR3 loop reads CASRPSGGGAYNEQFF. The DNA for the CDR3 is TGTGCCAGCAGGCCTAGCGGGGGAGGTGCCTACAATGAGCAGTTCTTC.